The entry that follows covers one TCR beta chain sequence. Its antigen is unknown. The sample comes from a study of OX40 agonist ivuxolimab in advanced cancers. Notes on the study in general: Some nonresponders likewise displayed low normalized T-cell clonal expansion.

Sequencing was performed with immunoSEQ multiplex PCR; in TCRdb, only in-frame clones are kept and a portion is missing. The sample includes tens of thousands of clones, over 75% of them seen just once. The receptor's source is an adult with an advanced solid tumor such as melanoma, head and neck, liver or kidney cancer. The sequences come from CD4+ or CD8+ T cells sorted from blood, collected in a trial of the OX40 agonist ivuxolimab.

CDR3 sequence (DNA): TGTGCCAGCAGCTTAACGACAGAGAGCTCCTACGAGCAGTACTTC. It encodes CASSLTTESSYEQYF. The chain couples TRBV7-9 to TRBJ2-7, with D perhaps matching TRBD1 (5 bases). CDR3 size: 15 residues. Germline V gene sequence: CDR1 SEHNR, CDR2 FQNEAQ (reference sequence). Trimming left V 2 bases short and J 0 bases short, with 11 bases between.